Sequencing of this TCR beta chain was carried out in a study of blood T cell repertoires in COVID-19. Study in general: Acute and convalescent COVID-19 samples came from the United States, Italy and Spain.

Participants came from roughly 24 US areas, aged about 18 to 100 years. Cohort allocation depended upon clinical history that participants reported. This table comes from immunoSEQ multiplex PCR, and its TCRdb copy is limited to in-frame clones, with some not included. The data hold some 510,000 clones, with approximately 90% observed a single time. CDR1 and CDR2 from the germline V gene are SGHTA and FQGNSA. Between the trimmed V and J ends, which lost 2 bases and 0 bases, there was a span of 13 bases. This CDR3 contains 16 residues. Sequencing was performed on PBMCs or T cells enriched from blood (not recorded which). This TCR was recovered from a woman between 40 and 50 years old who had recovered from COVID-19. The V gene is TRBV7-2, the J gene TRBJ1-2; D is unresolved. The CDR3 spells CASSLNPPQANYGYTF. As DNA, the CDR3 is TGTGCCAGCAGCTTAAACCCACCACAAGCTAACTATGGCTACACCTTC.